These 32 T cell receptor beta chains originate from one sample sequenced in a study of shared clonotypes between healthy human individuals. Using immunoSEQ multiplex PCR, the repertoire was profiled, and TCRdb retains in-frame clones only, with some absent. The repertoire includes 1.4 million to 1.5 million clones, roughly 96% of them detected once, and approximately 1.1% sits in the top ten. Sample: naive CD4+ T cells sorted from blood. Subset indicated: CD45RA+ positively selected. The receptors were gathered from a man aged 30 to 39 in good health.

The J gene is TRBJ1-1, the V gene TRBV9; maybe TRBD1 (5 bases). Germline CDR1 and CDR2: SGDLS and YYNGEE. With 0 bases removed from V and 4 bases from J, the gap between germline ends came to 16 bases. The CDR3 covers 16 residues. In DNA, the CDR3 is TGTGCCAGCAGCGTAGCTGGGGGGTCGGGCCTCACTGAAGCTTTCTTT. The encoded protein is CASSVAGGSGLTEAFF.

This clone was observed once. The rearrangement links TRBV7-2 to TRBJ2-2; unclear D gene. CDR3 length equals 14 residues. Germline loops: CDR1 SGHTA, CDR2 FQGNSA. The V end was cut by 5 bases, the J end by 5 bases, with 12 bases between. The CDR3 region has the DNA TGTGCCAGCAGCCGATACGGAGTTACCGGGGAGCTGTTTTTT. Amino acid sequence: CASSRYGVTGELFF. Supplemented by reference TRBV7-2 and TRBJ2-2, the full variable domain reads GAGVSQSPSNKVTEKGKDVELRCDPISGHTALYWYRQSLGQGLEFLIYFQGNSAPDKSGLPSDRFSAERTGGSVSTLTIQRTQQEDSAVYLCASSRYGVTGELFFGEGSRLTVL.

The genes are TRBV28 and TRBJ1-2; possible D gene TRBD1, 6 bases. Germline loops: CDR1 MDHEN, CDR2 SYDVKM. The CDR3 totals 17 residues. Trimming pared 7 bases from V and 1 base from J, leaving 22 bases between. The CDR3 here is CASTVDRSRWGNYGYTF. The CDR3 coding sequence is TGTGCCAGCACTGTAGACAGGTCGAGGTGGGGTAACTATGGCTACACCTTC.

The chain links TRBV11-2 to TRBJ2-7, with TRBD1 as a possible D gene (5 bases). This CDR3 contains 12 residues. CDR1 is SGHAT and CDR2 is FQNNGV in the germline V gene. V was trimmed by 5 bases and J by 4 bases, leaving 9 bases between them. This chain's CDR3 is CASSPGLYEQYF. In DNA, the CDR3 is TGTGCCAGCAGCCCAGGGTTGTACGAGCAGTACTTC.

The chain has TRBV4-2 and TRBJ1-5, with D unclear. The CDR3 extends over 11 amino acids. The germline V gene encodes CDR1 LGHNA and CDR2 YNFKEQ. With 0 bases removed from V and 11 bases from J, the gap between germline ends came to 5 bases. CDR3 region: CASSQDGAQHF. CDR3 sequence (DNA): TGTGCCAGCAGCCAAGATGGGGCCCAGCATTTT.

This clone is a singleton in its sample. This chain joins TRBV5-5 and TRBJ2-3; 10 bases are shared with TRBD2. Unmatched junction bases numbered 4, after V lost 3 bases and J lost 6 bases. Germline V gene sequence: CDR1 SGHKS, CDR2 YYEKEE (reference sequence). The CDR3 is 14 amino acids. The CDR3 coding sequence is TGTGCCAGCAGCTCGGCTAGCGGGAGTGATACGCAGTATTTT. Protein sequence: CASSSASGSDTQYF.

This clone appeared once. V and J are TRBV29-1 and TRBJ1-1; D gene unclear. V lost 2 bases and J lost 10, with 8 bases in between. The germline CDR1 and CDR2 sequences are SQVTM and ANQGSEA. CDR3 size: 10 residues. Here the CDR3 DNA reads TGCAGCGTTGAACAAGGAGGAGCTTTCTTT. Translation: CSVEQGGAFF.

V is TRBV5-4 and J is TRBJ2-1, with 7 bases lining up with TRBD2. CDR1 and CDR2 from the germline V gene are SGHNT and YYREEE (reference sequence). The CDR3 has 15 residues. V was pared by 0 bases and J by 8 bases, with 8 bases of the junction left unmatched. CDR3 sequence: CASSLVRTSSDEQFF. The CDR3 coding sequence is TGTGCCAGCAGCTTGGTACGGACTAGTAGCGATGAGCAGTTCTTC.

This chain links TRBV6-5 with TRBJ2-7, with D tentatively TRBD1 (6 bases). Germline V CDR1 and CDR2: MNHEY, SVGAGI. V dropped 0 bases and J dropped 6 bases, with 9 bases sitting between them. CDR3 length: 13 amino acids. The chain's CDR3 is CASSYSAGVEQYF. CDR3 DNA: TGTGCCAGCAGTTACTCGGCAGGGGTCGAGCAGTACTTC.

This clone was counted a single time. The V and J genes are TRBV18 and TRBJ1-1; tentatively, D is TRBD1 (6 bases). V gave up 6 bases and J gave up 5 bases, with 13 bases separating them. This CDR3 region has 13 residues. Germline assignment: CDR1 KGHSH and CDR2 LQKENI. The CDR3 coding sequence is TGTGCCAGCTCTACAGGGAAAGATACTGAAGCTTTCTTT. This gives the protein CASSTGKDTEAFF.

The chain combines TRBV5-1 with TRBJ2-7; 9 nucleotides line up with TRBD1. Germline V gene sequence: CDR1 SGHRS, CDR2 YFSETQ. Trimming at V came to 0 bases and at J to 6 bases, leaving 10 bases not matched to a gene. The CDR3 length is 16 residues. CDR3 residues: CASSLDTGGAFGEQYF. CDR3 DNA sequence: TGCGCCAGCAGCTTGGACACAGGGGGCGCCTTTGGCGAGCAGTACTTC.

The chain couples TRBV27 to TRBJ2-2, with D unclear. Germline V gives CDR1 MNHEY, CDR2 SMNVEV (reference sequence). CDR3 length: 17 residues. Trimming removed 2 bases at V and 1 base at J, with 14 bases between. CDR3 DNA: TGTGCCAGCAGTTTAGAGTTCCCAGCGCTGAACACCGGGGAGCTGTTTTTT. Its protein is CASSLEFPALNTGELFF.

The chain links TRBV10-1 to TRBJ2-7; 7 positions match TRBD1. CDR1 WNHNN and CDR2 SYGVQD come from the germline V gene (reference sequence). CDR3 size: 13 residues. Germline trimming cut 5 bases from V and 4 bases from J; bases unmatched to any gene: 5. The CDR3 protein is CASSPGQTYEQYF. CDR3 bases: TGCGCCAGCAGTCCGGGACAGACATACGAGCAGTACTTC.

The CDR3 sequence: CASSFSPPNYGYTF. CDR3 bases: TGTGCCAGCAGCTTCTCCCCACCTAACTATGGCTACACCTTC. The chain joins TRBV7-2 to TRBJ1-2; the D is unclear. The CDR3 totals 14 residues. CDR1 is SGHTA, CDR2 FQGNSA, per germline. Between the trimmed V and J ends, which lost 3 bases and 0 bases, there was a span of 8 bases.

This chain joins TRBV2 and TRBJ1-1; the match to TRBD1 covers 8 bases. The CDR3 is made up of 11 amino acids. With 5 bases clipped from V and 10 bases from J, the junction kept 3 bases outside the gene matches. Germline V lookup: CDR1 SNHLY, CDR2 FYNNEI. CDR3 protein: CASSRTGTAFF. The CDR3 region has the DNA TGTGCCAGCAGTCGGACAGGGACAGCTTTCTTT.

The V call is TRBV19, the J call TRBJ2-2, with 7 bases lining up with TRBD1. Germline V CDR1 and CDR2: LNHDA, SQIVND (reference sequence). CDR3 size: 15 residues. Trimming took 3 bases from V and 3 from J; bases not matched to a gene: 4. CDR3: CASSIVTGHTGELFF. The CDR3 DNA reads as TGTGCCAGTAGTATCGTGACAGGGCACACCGGGGAGCTGTTTTTT.

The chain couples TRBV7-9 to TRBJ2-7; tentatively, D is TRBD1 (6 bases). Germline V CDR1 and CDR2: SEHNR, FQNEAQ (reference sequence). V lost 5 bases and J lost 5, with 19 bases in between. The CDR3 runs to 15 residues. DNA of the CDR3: TGTGCCAGCAGCGTCAGGGGAAGTCGGGTCCACGAGCAGTACTTC. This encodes CASSVRGSRVHEQYF.

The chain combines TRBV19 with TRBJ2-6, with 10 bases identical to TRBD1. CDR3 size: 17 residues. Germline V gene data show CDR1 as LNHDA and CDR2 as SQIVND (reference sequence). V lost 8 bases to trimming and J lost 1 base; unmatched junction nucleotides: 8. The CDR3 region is CASHDRGLSSGANVLTF. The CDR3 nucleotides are TGTGCCAGTCACGACAGGGGGCTCTCATCTGGGGCCAACGTCCTGACTTTC.

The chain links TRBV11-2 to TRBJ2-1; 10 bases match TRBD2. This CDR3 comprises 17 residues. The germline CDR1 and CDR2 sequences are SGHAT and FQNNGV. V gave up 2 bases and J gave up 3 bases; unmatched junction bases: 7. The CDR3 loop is CASSLRPAGGFYNEQFF. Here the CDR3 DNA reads TGTGCCAGCAGCTTAAGGCCAGCGGGAGGGTTCTACAATGAGCAGTTCTTC. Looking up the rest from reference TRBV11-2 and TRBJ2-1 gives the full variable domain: EAGVAQSPRYKIIEKRQSVAFWCNPISGHATLYWYQQILGQGPKLLIQFQNNGVVDDSQLPKDRFSAERLKGVDSTLKIQPAKLEDSAVYLCASSLRPAGGFYNEQFFGPGTRLTVL.

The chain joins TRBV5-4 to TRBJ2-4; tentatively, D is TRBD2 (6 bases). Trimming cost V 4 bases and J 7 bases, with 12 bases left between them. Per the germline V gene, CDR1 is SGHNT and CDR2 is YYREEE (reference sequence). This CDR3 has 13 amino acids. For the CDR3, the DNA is TGTGCCAGCAGCCTACTGGGGGGTAACATTCAGTACTTC. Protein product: CASSLLGGNIQYF.

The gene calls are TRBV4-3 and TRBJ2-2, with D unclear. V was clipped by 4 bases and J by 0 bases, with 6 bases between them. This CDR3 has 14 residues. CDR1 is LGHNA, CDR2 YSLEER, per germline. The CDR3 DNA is TGCGCCAGCAGCCCGACCGCGAACACCGGGGAGCTGTTTTTT. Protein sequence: CASSPTANTGELFF.

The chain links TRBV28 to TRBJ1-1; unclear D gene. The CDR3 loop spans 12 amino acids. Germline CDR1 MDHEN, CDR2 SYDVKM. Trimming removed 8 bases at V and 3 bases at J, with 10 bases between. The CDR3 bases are TGTGCCAGCCGGCGGGCCGACACTGAAGCTTTCTTT. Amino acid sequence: CASRRADTEAFF. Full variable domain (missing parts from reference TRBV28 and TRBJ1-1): DVKVTQSSRYLVKRTGEKVFLECVQDMDHENMFWYRQDPGLGLRLIYFSYDVKMKEKGDIPEGYSVSREKKERFSLILESASTNQTSMYLCASRRADTEAFFGQGTRLTVV.

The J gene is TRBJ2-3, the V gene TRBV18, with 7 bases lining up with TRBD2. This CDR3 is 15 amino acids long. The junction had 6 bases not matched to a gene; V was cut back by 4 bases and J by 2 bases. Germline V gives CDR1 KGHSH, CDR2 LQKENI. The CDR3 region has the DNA TGTGCCAGCTCACATAGGACTAGGTCCACAGATACGCAGTATTTT. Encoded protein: CASSHRTRSTDTQYF.

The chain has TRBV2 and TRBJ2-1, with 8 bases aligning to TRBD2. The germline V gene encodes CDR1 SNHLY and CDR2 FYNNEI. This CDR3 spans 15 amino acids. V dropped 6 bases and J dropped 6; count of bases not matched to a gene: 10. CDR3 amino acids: CASRGKTSASNEQFF. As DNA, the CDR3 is TGTGCCAGCAGGGGGAAGACTAGCGCAAGCAATGAGCAGTTCTTC.

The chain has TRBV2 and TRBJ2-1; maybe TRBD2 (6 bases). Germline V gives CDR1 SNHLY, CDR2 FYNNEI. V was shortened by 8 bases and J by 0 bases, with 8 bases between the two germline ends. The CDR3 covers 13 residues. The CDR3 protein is CASGLNSYNEQFF. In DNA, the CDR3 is TGTGCCAGCGGACTAAACTCCTACAATGAGCAGTTCTTC.

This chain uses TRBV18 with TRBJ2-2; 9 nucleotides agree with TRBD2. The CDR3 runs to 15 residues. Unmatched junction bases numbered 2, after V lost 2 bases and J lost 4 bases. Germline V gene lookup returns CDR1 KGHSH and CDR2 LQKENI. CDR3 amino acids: CASSPASGITGELFF. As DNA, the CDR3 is TGTGCCAGCTCACCAGCTAGCGGGATCACCGGGGAGCTGTTTTTT.

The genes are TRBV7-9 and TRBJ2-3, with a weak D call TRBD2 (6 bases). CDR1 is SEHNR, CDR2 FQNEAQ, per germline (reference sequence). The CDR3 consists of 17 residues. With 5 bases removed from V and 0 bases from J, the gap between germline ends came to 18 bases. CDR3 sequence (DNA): TGTGCCAGCAGCCCGTTTTTGGGAGGACCCAGCACAGATACGCAGTATTTT. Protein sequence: CASSPFLGGPSTDTQYF.

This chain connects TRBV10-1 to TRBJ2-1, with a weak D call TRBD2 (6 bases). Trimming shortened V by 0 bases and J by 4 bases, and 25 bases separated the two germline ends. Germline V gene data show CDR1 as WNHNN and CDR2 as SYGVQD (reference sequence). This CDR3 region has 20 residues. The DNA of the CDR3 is TGCGCCAGCAGTGAGTCGAGGGCTAGCGCGAGAGATCGATTGTACAATGAGCAGTTCTTC. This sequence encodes CASSESRASARDRLYNEQFF.

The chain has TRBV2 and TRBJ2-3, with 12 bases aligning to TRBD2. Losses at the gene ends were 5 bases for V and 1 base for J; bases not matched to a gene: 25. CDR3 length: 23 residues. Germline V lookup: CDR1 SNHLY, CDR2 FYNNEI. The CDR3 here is CASSQWYSGQGLASGRGTDTQYF. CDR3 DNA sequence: TGTGCCAGCAGTCAGTGGTATTCGGGACAGGGTCTTGCTAGCGGGAGGGGCACAGATACGCAGTATTTT.

CDR3 residues: CASSLPGLAGGVGEQFF. CDR3 coding DNA: TGTGCCAGCAGTTTGCCGGGACTAGCGGGAGGGGTTGGTGAGCAGTTCTTC. The chain uses TRBV27 and TRBJ2-1; 16 positions match TRBD2. This CDR3 contains 17 residues. Looked up from germline, CDR1 is MNHEY and CDR2 is SMNVEV (reference sequence). J lost 9 bases, V lost 3 bases, and 8 bases had no gene match.

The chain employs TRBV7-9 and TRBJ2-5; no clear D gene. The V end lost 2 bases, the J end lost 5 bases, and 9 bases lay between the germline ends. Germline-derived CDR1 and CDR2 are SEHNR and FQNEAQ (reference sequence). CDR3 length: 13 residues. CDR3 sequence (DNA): TGTGCCAGCAGCTTAAACGTAGGGGAGACCCAGTACTTC. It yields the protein CASSLNVGETQYF.

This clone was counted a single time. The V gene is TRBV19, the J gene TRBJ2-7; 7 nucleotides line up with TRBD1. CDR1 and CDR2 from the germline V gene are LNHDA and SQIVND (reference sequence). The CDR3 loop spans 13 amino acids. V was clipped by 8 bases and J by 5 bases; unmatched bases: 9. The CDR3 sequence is CASPHRGPHEQYF. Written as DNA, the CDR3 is TGTGCCAGTCCGCACAGGGGCCCCCACGAGCAGTACTTC.